This T cell receptor beta chain was captured in a study of T-cell memory formation after mild COVID-19. V lost 5 bases to trimming and J lost 5 bases, with 20 bases between them. This CDR3 region has 16 residues. CDR1 is SGHAT, CDR2 FQNNGV, per germline. The 5'RACE method, run with constant-segment primers, produced TCR alpha and TCR beta cDNA libraries (carrying sample barcodes and UMIs). A single record per CDR3 protein comes from TCRdb applying MiXCR to the 5' RACE reads. The sample carries 300,000 to 400,000 distinct CDR3 sequences, around 21% recorded once. The TCR originated in an adult woman who had mild COVID-19 (a few samples of this study predate the infection). Cell type and time point are not known. The V and J genes are TRBV11-2 and TRBJ2-3; D is perhaps TRBD1 or TRBD2 (6 bases each). The source material was PBMCs or a T cell subset sorted from them (not recorded which). DNA of the CDR3: TGTGCCAGCAGCCCCCGAGTGGGGGGCCCGGGAGATACGCAGTATTTT. As protein: CASSPRVGGPGDTQYF.